These 17 T cell receptor beta chains share one sample of origin, sequenced in a study of PD-L1 blockade in urothelial cancer (dated by TCRdb to the late 2010s). The sample's time point label, decoded: pretreatment peripheral blood. Receptor amplification or capture employed the immunoSEQ multiplex PCR assay. This immuneACCESS table, as held by TCRdb, lists in-frame sequences with V and J called but not all clones. Of the missing ones, under half trace to an unresolved V gene in checked studies; the others have no known cause. Counted in this sample were tens of thousands of clones; nearly 90% of them appeared once. 1.5% to 2% of the sample comes from the top ten. Sequencing was performed on PBMCs, taken around atezolizumab (anti-PD-L1) treatment. The receptors were sampled from a man between 60 and 75 years old with urothelial cancer.

This chain links TRBV5-1 with TRBJ2-1, with 8 bases aligning to TRBD2. Germline-derived CDR1 and CDR2 are SGHRS and YFSETQ. The CDR3 loop spans 15 amino acids. With V trimmed by 0 bases and J by 8 bases, 7 bases remained unmatched. Here the CDR3 reads CASSLARRGVDEQFF. For the CDR3, the DNA is TGCGCCAGCAGCTTGGCCCGGCGGGGGGTCGATGAGCAGTTCTTC.

CDR3 region: CASSLSGGLSGNTIYF. In DNA form, the CDR3 reads TGTGCCAGCAGTTTAAGCGGGGGCCTCTCTGGAAACACCATATATTTT. V usage is TRBV28 and J usage is TRBJ1-3, with a possible D match to TRBD1 (6 bases). Trimming stripped 2 bases from V and 0 bases from J, with 11 bases between. Germline CDR1 and CDR2: MDHEN and SYDVKM. The CDR3 runs to 16 residues.

V gene TRBV5-6 combines with J gene TRBJ1-4; possibly TRBD1 for D (6 bases). The V and J ends lost 3 bases and 8 bases respectively, with 14 bases between them. The V gene's germline CDR1 is SGHDT and CDR2 YYEEEE. This CDR3 is 14 amino acids long. CDR3 nucleotides: TGTGCCAGCAGCTCCCCAGGGGAAGGGGAAAAACTGTTTTTT. Translating gives CASSSPGEGEKLFF.

The V call is TRBV4-2, the J call TRBJ2-4; D might be TRBD1 (6 bases). Trimming cost V 3 bases and J 3 bases, with 9 bases left between them. Germline-derived CDR1 and CDR2 are LGHNA and YNFKEQ. CDR3 length: 14 residues. CDR3 coding DNA: TGTGCCAGCAGCCAGCAAGGGGGCAAAAACATTCAGTACTTC. It encodes CASSQQGGKNIQYF.

The chain has TRBV15 and TRBJ1-3; D unclear. This CDR3 has 16 amino acids. The germline V and J ends were trimmed by 0 bases and 7 bases, with 16 bases remaining between them. CDR1 is LNHNV, CDR2 YYDKDF, per germline (reference sequence). CDR3 in amino acids: CATSREARSTINTIYF. DNA of the CDR3: TGTGCCACCAGCAGAGAGGCCAGGTCCACCATTAACACCATATATTTT.

The gene calls are TRBV7-2 and TRBJ2-1; 14 bases are a match to TRBD2. The CDR3 is 15 amino acids. The ends lost 5 bases at V and 7 bases at J; junction bases unmatched: 4. In germline, CDR1 is SGHTA, CDR2 FQGNSA. CDR3 loop: CASSVGTSGGNEQFF. CDR3 DNA sequence: TGTGCCAGCAGCGTAGGGACTAGCGGGGGTAATGAGCAGTTCTTC.

V is TRBV30 and J is TRBJ1-2; D is unclear. CDR1 and CDR2 from the germline V gene are GTSNPN and SVGIG (reference sequence). The CDR3 loop spans 13 amino acids. V lost 1 base and J lost 1, with 7 bases in between. The CDR3 region has the DNA TGTGCCTGGAGTGCCGGACTTAACTATGGCTACACCTTC. Its protein is CAWSAGLNYGYTF.

The chain carries TRBV5-1 and TRBJ1-1; TRBD1 aligns across 9 bases. J lost 2 bases, V lost 4 bases, and 3 bases had no gene match. The CDR3 covers 14 residues. Germline V gene lookup returns CDR1 SGHRS and CDR2 YFSETQ. CDR3 loop: CASSGTGINTEAFF. CDR3 bases: TGCGCCAGCAGCGGGACAGGGATCAACACTGAAGCTTTCTTT.

J is TRBJ2-5 and V is TRBV18; D might be TRBD2 (5 bases). Trimming removed 6 bases at V and 5 bases at J, with 13 bases between. The CDR3 has 13 amino acids. In germline, CDR1 is KGHSH, CDR2 LQKENI. The CDR3 sequence is CASSAGTGETQYF. CDR3 nucleotides: TGTGCCAGCTCGGCAGGAACGGGGGAGACCCAGTACTTC. The full variable domain, with the rest looked up from reference TRBV18 and TRBJ2-5, is NAGVMQNPRHLVRRRGQEARLRCSPMKGHSHVYWYRQLPEEGLKFMVYLQKENIIDESGMPKERFSAEFPKEGPSILRIQQVVRGDSAAYFCASSAGTGETQYFGPGTRLLVL.

The J gene is TRBJ1-2, the V gene TRBV7-2, with D possibly TRBD1 on 6 matching bases. This CDR3 region has 16 residues. Germline V lookup: CDR1 SGHTA, CDR2 FQGNSA. The germline V and J ends were trimmed by 4 bases and 0 bases, with 15 bases remaining between them. The CDR3 nucleotides read TGTGCCAGCAGCTCCCAGACAGGAGATACTAACTATGGCTACACCTTC. This gives the protein CASSSQTGDTNYGYTF. Full variable domain (missing parts from reference TRBV7-2 and TRBJ1-2): GAGVSQSPSNKVTEKGKDVELRCDPISGHTALYWYRQSLGQGLEFLIYFQGNSAPDKSGLPSDRFSAERTGGSVSTLTIQRTQQEDSAVYLCASSSQTGDTNYGYTFGSGTRLTVV.

The V call is TRBV7-3, the J call TRBJ2-7, with 7 nucleotides matching TRBD1. Germline values: CDR1 SGHTA, CDR2 FQGTGA. This CDR3 spans 15 amino acids. After removal of 1 base from V and 3 bases from J, the junction contained 6 bases not matched to a gene. CDR3 nucleotides: TGTGCCAGCAGCTTAATGGCAGGGGGTGACTACGAGCAGTACTTC. The encoded protein is CASSLMAGGDYEQYF. Together with reference TRBV7-3 and TRBJ2-7, the CDR3 gives the full variable domain: GAGVSQTPSNKVTEKGKYVELRCDPISGHTALYWYRQSLGQGPEFLIYFQGTGAADDSGLPNDRFFAVRPEGSVSTLKIQRTERGDSAVYLCASSLMAGGDYEQYFGPGTRLTVT.

The rearrangement uses TRBV5-8 and TRBJ2-1, with TRBD2 as a possible D gene (5 bases). V lost 0 bases, J lost 2 bases, and 12 bases lay in between. Germline loops: CDR1 SGHTS, CDR2 YDEGEE. The CDR3 consists of 16 residues. CDR3 nucleotide sequence: TGTGCCAGCAGCTTGGCGAGGGAGCCCACCTACAATGAGCAGTTCTTC. Protein sequence: CASSLAREPTYNEQFF.

The chain carries TRBV7-2 and TRBJ2-5; 9 bases map to TRBD2. Unmatched junction bases numbered 3, after V lost 2 bases and J lost 5 bases. The CDR3 sequence is 14 residues long. Per the germline V gene, CDR1 is SGHTA and CDR2 is FQGNSA. CDR3 nucleotide sequence: TGTGCCAGCAGCTTACGCGGGGGGGTGGAGACCCAGTACTTC. Encoded protein: CASSLRGGVETQYF.

V usage is TRBV28 and J usage is TRBJ2-4; 10 bases are a match to TRBD2. The length of the CDR3 is 15 residues. V gave up 6 bases and J gave up 0 bases; unmatched junction bases: 2. Germline CDR1 MDHEN, CDR2 SYDVKM. CDR3 DNA: TGTGCCAGCAGCCTAGCGGGAGCAGCCAAAAACATTCAGTACTTC. Its translation is CASSLAGAAKNIQYF. Based on the CDR3 plus reference TRBV28 and TRBJ2-4, the full variable domain is DVKVTQSSRYLVKRTGEKVFLECVQDMDHENMFWYRQDPGLGLRLIYFSYDVKMKEKGDIPEGYSVSREKKERFSLILESASTNQTSMYLCASSLAGAAKNIQYFGAGTRLSVL.

The genes are TRBV6-6 and TRBJ2-7; the match to TRBD1 covers 10 bases. CDR3 length: 15 amino acids. The V segment lost 6 bases and the J segment 3 bases; nucleotides outside the gene matches: 8. CDR1 MNHNY and CDR2 SVGAGI come from the germline V gene (reference sequence). CDR3 bases: TGTGCCAGCAGCCCCGGACAGGGGGTTATCTACGAGCAGTACTTC. Amino acids: CASSPGQGVIYEQYF.

This chain uses TRBV7-9 with TRBJ1-2, with 10 bases matching TRBD1. V lost 1 base to trimming and J lost 4 bases; unmatched junction nucleotides: 3. CDR1 and CDR2 (germline): SEHNR, FQNEAQ (reference sequence). This CDR3 is built from 15 residues. The CDR3 bases are TGTGCCAGCAGCTTAGAGCGACAGGGGGCCTATGGCTACACCTTC. This translates into CASSLERQGAYGYTF.

The genes are TRBV30 and TRBJ2-7, with TRBD1 matching over 9 bases. The CDR3 length is 16 residues. Germline V CDR1 and CDR2: GTSNPN, SVGIG (reference sequence). V lost 4 bases to trimming and J lost 0 bases; unmatched junction nucleotides: 10. The CDR3 reads CAWNPEWGQGSYEQYF. The CDR3 coding sequence is TGTGCCTGGAATCCTGAGTGGGGACAGGGCTCCTACGAGCAGTACTTC.